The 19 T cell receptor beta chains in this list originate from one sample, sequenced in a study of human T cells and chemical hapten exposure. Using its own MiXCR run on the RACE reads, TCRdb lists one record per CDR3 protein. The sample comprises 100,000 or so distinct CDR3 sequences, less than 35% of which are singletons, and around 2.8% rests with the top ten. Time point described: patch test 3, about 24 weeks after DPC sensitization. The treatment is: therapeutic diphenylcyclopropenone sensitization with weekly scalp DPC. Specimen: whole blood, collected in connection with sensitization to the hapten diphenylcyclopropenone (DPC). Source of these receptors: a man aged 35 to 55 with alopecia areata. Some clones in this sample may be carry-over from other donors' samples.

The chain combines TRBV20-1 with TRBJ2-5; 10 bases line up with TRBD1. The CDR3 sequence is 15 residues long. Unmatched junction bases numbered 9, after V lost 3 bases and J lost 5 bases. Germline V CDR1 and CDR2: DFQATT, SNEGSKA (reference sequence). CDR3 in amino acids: CSARPLTGGAETQYF. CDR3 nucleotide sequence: TGCAGTGCTAGGCCTCTGACAGGGGGCGCGGAGACCCAGTACTTC.

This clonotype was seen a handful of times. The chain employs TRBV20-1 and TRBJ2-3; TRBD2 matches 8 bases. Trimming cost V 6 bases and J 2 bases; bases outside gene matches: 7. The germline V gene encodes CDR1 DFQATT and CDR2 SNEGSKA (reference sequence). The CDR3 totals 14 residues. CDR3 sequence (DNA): TGCAGTGCCCTTCTAGCGGGTGACACAGATACGCAGTATTTT. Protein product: CSALLAGDTDTQYF.

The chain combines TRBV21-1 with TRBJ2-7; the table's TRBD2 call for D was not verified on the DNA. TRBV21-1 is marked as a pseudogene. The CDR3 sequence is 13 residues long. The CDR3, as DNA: TGTGCCAGCAGCAATGACGGGGAGTACGAGCAGTACGTC. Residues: CASSNDGEYEQYV.

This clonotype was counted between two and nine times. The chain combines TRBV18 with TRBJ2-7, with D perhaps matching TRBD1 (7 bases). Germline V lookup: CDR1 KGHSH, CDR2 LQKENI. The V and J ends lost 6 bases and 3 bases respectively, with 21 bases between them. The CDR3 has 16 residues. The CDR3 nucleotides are TGTGCCAGCTCGCCCGTTGCGGGGACAGCCGTCTACGAGCAGTACTTC. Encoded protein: CASSPVAGTAVYEQYF.

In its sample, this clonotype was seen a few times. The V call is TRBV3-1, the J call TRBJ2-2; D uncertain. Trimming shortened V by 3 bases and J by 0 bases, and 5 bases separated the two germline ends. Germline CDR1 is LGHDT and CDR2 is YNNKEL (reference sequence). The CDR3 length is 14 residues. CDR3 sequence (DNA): TGTGCCAGCAGCCACCTCACGAACACCGGGGAGCTGTTTTTT. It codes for CASSHLTNTGELFF.

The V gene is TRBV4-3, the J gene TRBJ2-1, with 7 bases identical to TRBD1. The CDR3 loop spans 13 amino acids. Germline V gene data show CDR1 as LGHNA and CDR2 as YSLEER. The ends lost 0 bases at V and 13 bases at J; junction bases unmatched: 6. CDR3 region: CASSQDSTGLQFF. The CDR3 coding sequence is TGCGCCAGCAGCCAAGATTCGACAGGGTTACAGTTCTTC.

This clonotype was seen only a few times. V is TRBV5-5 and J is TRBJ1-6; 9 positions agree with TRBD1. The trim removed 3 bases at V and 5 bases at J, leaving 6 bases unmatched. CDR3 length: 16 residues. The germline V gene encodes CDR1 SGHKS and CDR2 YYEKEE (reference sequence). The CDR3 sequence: CASSYLGQGNNSPLHF. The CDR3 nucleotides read TGTGCCAGCAGCTACCTGGGACAGGGTAATAATTCACCCCTCCACTTT.

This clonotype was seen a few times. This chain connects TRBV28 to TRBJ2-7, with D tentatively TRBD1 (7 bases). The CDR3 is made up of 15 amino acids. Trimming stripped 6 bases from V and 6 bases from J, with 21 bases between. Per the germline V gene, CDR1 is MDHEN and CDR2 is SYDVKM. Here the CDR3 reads CASSPTGEAGGEQYF. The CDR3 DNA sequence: TGTGCCAGCAGCCCTACGGGGGAGGCAGGGGGCGAGCAGTACTTC.

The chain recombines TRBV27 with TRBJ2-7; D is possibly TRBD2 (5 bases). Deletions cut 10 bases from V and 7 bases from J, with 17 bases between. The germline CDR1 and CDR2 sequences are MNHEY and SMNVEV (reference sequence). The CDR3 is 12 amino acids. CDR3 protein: CATTGLRGEQYV. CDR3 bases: TGTGCCACAACCGGCCTTCGGGGAGAGCAGTACGTC.

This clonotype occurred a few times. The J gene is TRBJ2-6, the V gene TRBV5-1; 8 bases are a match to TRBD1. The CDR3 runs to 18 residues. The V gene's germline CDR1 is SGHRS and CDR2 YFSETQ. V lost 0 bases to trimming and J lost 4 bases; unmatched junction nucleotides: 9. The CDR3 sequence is CASSLVATGVSGANVLTF. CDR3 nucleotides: TGCGCCAGCAGCTTGGTGGCGACAGGGGTCTCCGGGGCCAACGTCCTGACTTTC.

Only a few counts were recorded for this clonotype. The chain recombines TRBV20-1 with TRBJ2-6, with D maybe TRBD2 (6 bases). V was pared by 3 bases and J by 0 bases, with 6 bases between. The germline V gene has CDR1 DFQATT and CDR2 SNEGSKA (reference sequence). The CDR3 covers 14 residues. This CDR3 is CSARDYSGANVLTF. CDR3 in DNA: TGCAGTGCTAGGGACTACTCTGGGGCCAACGTCCTGACTTTC.

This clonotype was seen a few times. In nucleotides, the CDR3 is TGCAGCGTTGACATTTTGAACACTGAAGCTTTCTTT. It codes for CSVDILNTEAFF. This chain links TRBV29-1 with TRBJ1-1; D call uncertain. The germline V and J ends were trimmed by 3 bases and 0 bases, with 5 bases remaining between them. Germline CDR1 and CDR2: SQVTM and ANQGSEA. This CDR3 region has 12 residues.

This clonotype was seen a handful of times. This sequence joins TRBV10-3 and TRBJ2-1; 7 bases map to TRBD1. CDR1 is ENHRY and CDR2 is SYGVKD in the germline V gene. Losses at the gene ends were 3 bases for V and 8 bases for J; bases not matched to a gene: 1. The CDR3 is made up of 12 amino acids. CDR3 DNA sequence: TGTGCCATCAGTGATACAGGGGATGAGCAGTTCTTC. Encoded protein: CAISDTGDEQFF.

The CDR3 DNA reads as TGTGCCAGCAGTCCGCCGGGACAGTTTAACTATGGCTACACCTTC. It translates to CASSPPGQFNYGYTF. This chain joins TRBV12-3 or TRBV12-4 and TRBJ1-2; 7 bases align to TRBD1. With V trimmed by 5 bases and J by 1 base, 7 bases remained unmatched. The length of the CDR3 is 15 residues.

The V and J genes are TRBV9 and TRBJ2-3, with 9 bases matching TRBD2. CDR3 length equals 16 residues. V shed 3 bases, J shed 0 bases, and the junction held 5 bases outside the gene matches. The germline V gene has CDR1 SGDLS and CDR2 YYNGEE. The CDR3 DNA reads TGTGCCAGCAGCGCGGGACTAGCTCAGAGCACAGATACGCAGTATTTT. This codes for CASSAGLAQSTDTQYF.

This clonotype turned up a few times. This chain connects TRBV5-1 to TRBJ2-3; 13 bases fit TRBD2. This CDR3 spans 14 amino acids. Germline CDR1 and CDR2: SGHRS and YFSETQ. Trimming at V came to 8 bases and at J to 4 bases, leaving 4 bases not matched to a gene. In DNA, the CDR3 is TGCGCCAGTAGACTAGCGGGAGGCGCAGATACGCAGTATTTT. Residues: CASRLAGGADTQYF.

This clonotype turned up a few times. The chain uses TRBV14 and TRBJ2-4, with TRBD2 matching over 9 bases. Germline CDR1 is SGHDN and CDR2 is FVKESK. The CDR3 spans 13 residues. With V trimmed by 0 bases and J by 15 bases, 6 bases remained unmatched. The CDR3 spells CASSQELTSGRYF. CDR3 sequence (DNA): TGTGCCAGCAGCCAAGAGTTGACTAGCGGACGGTACTTC. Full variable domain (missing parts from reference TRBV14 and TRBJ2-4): EAGVTQFPSHSVIEKGQTVTLRCDPISGHDNLYWYRRVMGKEIKFLLHFVKESKQDESGMPNNRFLAERTGGTYSTLKVQPAELEDSGVYFCASSQELTSGRYFGAGTRLSVL.

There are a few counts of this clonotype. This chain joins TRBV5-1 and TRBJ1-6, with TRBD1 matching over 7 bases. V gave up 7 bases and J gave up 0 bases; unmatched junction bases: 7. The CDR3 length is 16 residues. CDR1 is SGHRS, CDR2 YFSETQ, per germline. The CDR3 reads CASSSRDSSYNSPLHF. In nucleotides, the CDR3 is TGCGCCAGCTCAAGCCGGGACAGCTCCTATAATTCACCCCTCCACTTT. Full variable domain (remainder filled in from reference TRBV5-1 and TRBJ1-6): KAGVTQTPRYLIKTRGQQVTLSCSPISGHRSVSWYQQTPGQGLQFLFEYFSETQRNKGNFPGRFSGRQFSNSRSEMNVSTLELGDSALYLCASSSRDSSYNSPLHFGNGTRLTVT.

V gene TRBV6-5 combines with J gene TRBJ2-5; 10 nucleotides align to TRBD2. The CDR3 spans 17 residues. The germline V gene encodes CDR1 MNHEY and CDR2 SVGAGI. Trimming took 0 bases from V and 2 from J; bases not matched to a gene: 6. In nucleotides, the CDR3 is TGTGCCAGCAGTTACTCGATTCTAGCGGGGGTTCAAGAGACCCAGTACTTC. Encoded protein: CASSYSILAGVQETQYF.